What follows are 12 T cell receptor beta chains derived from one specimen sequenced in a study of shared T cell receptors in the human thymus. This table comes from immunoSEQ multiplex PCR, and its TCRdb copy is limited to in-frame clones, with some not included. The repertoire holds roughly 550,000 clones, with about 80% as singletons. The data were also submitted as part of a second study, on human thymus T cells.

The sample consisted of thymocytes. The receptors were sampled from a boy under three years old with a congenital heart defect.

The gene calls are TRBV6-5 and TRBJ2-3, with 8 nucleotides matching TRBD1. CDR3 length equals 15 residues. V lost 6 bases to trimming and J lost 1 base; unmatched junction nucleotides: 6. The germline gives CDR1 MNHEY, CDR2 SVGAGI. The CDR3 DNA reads TGTGCCAGCAGCCAGGACAGGGTTCGCACAGATACGCAGTATTTT. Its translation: CASSQDRVRTDTQYF.

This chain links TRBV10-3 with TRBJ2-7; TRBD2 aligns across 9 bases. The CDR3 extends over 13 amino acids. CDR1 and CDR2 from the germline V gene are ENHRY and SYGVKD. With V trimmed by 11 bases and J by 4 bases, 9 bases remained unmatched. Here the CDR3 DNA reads TGTGCCGCCGGGGCTAGCGGGACATACGAGCAGTACTTC. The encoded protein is CAAGASGTYEQYF.

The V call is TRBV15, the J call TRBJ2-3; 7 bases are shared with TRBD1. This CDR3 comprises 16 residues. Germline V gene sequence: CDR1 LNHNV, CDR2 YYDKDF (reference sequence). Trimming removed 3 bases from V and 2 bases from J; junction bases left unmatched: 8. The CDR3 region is CATSSRRDSPTDTQYF. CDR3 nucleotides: TGTGCCACCAGCAGTCGCCGGGACAGTCCCACAGATACGCAGTATTTT.

The CDR3 region is CASSVSQPLGNEQFF. DNA of the CDR3: TGTGCCAGCAGCGTATCGCAGCCGCTAGGCAATGAGCAGTTCTTC. V is TRBV9 and J is TRBJ2-1; D not certain. V lost 1 base, J lost 6 bases, and 14 bases lay in between. The germline gives CDR1 SGDLS, CDR2 YYNGEE. This CDR3 has 15 amino acids.

This chain's CDR3 is CASSDGDATSEQFF. The DNA of the CDR3 is TGCGCCAGCAGTGACGGTGATGCCACGAGTGAGCAGTTCTTC. The rearrangement joins TRBV10-1 to TRBJ2-1; D is unclear. The CDR3 is 14 amino acids. CDR1 and CDR2 (germline): WNHNN, SYGVQD (reference sequence). Trimming shortened V by 3 bases and J by 9 bases, and 15 bases separated the two germline ends.

CDR3 coding DNA: TGTGCCAGCAGTTCTCAGGACAAATATAGCAATCAGCCCCAGCATTTT. Its protein product is CASSSQDKYSNQPQHF. The chain couples TRBV6-5 to TRBJ1-5; maybe TRBD1 (5 bases). Germline CDR1 and CDR2: MNHEY and SVGAGI. This CDR3 has 16 amino acids. The V end lost 4 bases, the J end lost 0 bases, and 13 bases lay between the germline ends.

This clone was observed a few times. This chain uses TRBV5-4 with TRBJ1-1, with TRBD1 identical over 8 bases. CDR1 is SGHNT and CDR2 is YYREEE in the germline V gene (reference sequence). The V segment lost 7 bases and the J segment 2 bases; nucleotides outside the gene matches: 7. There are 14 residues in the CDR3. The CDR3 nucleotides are TGTGCCAGCGGTCCGGGACAGGAAAACACTGAAGCTTTCTTT. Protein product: CASGPGQENTEAFF.

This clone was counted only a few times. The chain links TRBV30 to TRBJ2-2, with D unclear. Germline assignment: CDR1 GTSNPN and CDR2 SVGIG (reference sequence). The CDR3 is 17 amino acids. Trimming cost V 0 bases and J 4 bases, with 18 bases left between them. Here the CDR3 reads CAWSVCRQWPGTGELFF. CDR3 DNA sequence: TGTGCCTGGAGTGTATGTCGGCAATGGCCGGGCACCGGGGAGCTGTTTTTT.

The CDR3 here is CASSGRTGTYEQYF. The CDR3 coding sequence is TGTGCCAGCAGTGGCAGGACAGGGACCTACGAGCAGTACTTC. The V and J genes are TRBV6-1 and TRBJ2-7; TRBD1 matches 8 bases. CDR1 is MNHNS, CDR2 SASEGT, per germline. The CDR3 sequence is 14 residues long. Trimming cost V 4 bases and J 2 bases; bases outside gene matches: 4.

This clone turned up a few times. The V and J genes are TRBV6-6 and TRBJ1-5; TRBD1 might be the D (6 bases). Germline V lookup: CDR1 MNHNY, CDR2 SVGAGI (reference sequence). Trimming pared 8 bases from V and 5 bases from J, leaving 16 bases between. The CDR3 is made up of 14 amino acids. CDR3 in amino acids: CASCRQGKDQPQHF. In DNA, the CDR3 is TGTGCCAGCTGTCGTCAGGGGAAGGATCAGCCCCAGCATTTT.

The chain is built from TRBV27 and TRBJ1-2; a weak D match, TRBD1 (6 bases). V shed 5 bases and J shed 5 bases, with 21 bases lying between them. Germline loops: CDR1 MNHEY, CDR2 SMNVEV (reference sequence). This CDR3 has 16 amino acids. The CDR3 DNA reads TGTGCCAGCAGTCCCCACAGGGTTCCCCACTATTATGGCTACACCTTC. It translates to CASSPHRVPHYYGYTF.

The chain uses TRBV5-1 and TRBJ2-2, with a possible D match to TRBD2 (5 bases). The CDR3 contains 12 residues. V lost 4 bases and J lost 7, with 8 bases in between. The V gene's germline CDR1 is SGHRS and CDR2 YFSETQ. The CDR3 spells CASSTGSGELFF. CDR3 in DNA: TGCGCCAGCAGCACGGGAAGCGGGGAGCTGTTTTTT.